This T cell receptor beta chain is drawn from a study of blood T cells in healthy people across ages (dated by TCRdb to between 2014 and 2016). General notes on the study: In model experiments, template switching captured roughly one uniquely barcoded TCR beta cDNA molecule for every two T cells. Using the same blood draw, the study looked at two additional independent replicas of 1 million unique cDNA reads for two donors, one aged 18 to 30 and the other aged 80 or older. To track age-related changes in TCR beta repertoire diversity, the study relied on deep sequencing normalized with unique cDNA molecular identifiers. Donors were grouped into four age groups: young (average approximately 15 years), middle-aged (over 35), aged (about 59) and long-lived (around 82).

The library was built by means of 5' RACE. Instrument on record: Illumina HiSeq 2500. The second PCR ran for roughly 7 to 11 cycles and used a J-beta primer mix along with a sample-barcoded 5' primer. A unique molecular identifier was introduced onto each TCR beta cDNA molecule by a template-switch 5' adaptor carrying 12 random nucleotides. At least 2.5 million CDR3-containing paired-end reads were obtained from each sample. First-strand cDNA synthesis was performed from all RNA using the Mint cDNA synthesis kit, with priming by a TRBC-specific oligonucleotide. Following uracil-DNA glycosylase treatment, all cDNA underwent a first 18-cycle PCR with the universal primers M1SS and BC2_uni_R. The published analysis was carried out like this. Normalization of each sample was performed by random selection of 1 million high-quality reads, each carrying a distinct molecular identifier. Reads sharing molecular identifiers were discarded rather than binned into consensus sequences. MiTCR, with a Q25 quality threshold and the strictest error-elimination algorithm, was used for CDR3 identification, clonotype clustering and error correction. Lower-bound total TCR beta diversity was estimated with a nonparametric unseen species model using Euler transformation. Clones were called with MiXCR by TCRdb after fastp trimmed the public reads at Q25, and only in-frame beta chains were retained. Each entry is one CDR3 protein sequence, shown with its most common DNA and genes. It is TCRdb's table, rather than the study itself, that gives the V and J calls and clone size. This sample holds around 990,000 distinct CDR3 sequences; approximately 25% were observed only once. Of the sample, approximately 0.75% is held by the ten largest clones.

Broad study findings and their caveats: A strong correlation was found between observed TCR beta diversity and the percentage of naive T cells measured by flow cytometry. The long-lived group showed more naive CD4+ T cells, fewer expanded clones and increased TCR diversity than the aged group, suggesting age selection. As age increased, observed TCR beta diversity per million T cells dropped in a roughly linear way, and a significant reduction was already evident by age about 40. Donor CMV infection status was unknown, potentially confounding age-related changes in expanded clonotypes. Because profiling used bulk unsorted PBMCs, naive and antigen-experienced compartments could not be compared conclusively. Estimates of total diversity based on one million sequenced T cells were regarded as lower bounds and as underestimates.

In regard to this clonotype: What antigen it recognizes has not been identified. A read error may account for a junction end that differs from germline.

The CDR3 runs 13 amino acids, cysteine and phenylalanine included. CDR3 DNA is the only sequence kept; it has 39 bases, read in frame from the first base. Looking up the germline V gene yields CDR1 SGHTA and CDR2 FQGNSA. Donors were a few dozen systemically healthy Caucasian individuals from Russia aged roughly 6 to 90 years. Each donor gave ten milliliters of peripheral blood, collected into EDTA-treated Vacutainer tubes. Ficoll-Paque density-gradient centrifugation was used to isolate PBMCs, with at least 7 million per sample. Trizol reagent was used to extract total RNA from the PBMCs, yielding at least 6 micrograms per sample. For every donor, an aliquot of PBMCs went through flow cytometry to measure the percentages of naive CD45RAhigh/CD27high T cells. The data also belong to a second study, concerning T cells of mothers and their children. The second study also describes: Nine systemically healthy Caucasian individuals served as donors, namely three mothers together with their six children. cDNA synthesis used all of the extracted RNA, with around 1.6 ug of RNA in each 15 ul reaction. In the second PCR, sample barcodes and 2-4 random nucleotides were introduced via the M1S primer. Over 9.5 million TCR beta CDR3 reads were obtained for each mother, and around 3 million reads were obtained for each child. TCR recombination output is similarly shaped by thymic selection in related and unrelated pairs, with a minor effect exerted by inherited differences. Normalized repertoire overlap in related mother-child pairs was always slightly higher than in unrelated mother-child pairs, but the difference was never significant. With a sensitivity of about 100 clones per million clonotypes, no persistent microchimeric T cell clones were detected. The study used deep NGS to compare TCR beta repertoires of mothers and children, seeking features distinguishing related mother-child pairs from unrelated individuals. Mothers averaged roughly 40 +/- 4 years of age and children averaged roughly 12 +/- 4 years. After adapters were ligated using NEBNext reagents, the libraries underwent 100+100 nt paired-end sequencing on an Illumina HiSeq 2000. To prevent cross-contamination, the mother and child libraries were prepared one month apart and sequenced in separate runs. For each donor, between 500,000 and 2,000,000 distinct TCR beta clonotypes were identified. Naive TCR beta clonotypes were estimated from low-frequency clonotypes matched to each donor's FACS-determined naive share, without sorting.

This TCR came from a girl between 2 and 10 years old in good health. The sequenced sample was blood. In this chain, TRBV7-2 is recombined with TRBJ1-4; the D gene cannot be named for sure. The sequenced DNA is TGTGCCAGCAGCCCTGCTCTGAATGAAAAGCTGTTTTTT. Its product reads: CASSPALNEKLFF.